This T cell receptor (beta chain) was retrieved from a study of T cells in Graves' hyperthyroidism and ophthalmopathy. Study background: It was at initial diagnosis, before any treatment, that peripheral blood was collected.

Amplified TCR beta CDR3 regions came from RNA transcripts. The HTBI primer set served for first-round RT-PCR of the TCR CDR3. TCRdb reprocessed the multiplex PCR reads with MiXCR, giving one entry per CDR3 protein. The table includes under 350,000 distinct CDR3 sequences, 12% to 15% detected once. Graves' hyperthyroidism showing no ophthalmopathy progression within 18 months was considered stable. The sequenced sample consisted of blood. This clonotype was sampled from a woman in her thirties or forties with Graves' hyperthyroidism.

Written as DNA, the CDR3 is TGTGCCAGCAGCCCCGGGAGAGCGGGTTCGAACACCGGGGAGCTGTTTTTT. It translates to CASSPGRAGSNTGELFF. This chain connects TRBV7-8 to TRBJ2-2, with D perhaps TRBD2 (6 bases). V was clipped by 5 bases and J by 0 bases, with 16 bases between them. CDR3 length equals 17 residues. CDR1 and CDR2 from the germline V gene are SGHVS and FQNEAQ. The whole variable domain, remainder taken from reference TRBV7-8 and TRBJ2-2, is GAGVSQSPRYKVAKRGQDVALRCDPISGHVSLFWYQQALGQGPEFLTYFQNEAQLDKSGLPSDRFFAERPEGSVSTLKIQRTQQEDSAVYLCASSPGRAGSNTGELFFGEGSRLTVL.